The T cell receptor beta chain under discussion was sequenced for a study of T-cell memory formation after mild COVID-19. Using its own MiXCR run on the 5' RACE reads, TCRdb lists one record per CDR3 protein. There are about 140,000 distinct CDR3 sequences in the sample; 11% to 15% occur only once, and about 26% lies in the top ten. The sample consisted of PBMCs or a T cell subset sorted from them (not recorded which). This TCR derives from an adult woman who had mild COVID-19 (a few samples of this study predate the infection). Cell type and time point are not known.

The CDR3, as DNA: TGCGCCAGCAGCCAAGGTTCCGAGAGCTCCTACGAGCAGTACTTC. Translating it yields CASSQGSESSYEQYF. The chain uses TRBV4-1 and TRBJ2-7; D is unresolved. Trimming took 1 base from V and 0 from J, leaving 10 bases between them. This CDR3 spans 15 amino acids. Germline values: CDR1 MGHRA, CDR2 YSYEKL.